Listed below are T cell receptor beta chains from one sample, sequenced in a study of shared clonotypes between healthy human individuals. Clones were sequenced by immunoSEQ multiplex PCR, and TCRdb holds only the in-frame ones, with some missing. Here the sample spans about 2 million clones, about 95% being singletons. Sequencing used naive CD8+ T cells sorted from blood. These receptors came from a man aged 18 to 35 in good health. Both conserved end residues are part of each CDR3. The D gene is left open where the match is weak. Not every row has a clone size; where given, it reads once, few, many or a size class.

TRBV29-1,.,15,TRBD1,TRBJ2-1,TGCAGCGTTGTATTTCGGGGACAGGGTTCCAATGAGCAGTTCTTC,CSVVFRGQGSNEQFF
TRBV4-1,.,15,TRBD1,TRBJ2-7,TGCGCCAGCAGCGGGATCGGGACAGGCATCTACGAGCAGTACTTC,CASSGIGTGIYEQYF
TRBV4-1,.,15,TRBD1,TRBJ2-7,TGCGCCAGCAGCCAACGGGACAGAAGCTCCTACGAGCAGTACTTC,CASSQRDRSSYEQYF
TRBV11-1,.,16,TRBD2,TRBJ2-7,TGTGCCAGCAGCTGGGGGGGTGTCAGAGGCTCCTACGAGCAGTACTTC,CASSWGGVRGSYEQYF
TRBV7-8,.,16,TRBD2,TRBJ2-2,TGTGCCAGCAGCCCCAGCGGGGGCGCGGGCACCGGGGAGCTGTTTTTT,CASSPSGGAGTGELFF
TRBV28,.,14,.,TRBJ1-2,TGTGCCAGCAGCTCCGACCGGGAGACCTATGGCTACACCTTC,CASSSDRETYGYTF
TRBV9,.,15,.,TRBJ2-2,TGTGCCAGCAGCGTAGAAACAGGGTTGATCGGGGAGCTGTTTTTT,CASSVETGLIGELFF
TRBV15,.,16,TRBD1,TRBJ2-2,TGTGCCACCCACACAGCCGGGACAGGGAACACCGGGGAGCTGTTTTTT,CATHTAGTGNTGELFF
TRBV28,.,14,.,TRBJ2-7,TGTGCCAGCAGTGGGGCAGGGGAGGCCCTCGAGCAGTACTTC,CASSGAGEALEQYF
TRBV27,once,14,.,TRBJ1-5,TGTGCCAGCAGCCACTCGGGAGGGAATCAGCCCCAGCATTTT,CASSHSGGNQPQHF
TRBV28,.,14,TRBD2,TRBJ2-1,TGTGCCAGCAGTCCAAGACTAGCGGGGATTGAGCAGTTCTTC,CASSPRLAGIEQFF
TRBV6-6,.,13,.,TRBJ2-7,TGTGCCAGCAGTAGAGACACCGACTACGAGCAGTACTTC,CASSRDTDYEQYF
TRBV27,.,15,.,TRBJ2-7,TGTGCCAGCAGTTCTCACCGGGACTCTGACTACGAGCAGTACTTC,CASSSHRDSDYEQYF
TRBV19,few,13,.,TRBJ2-3,TGTGCCAGTAGTATCCGGCGAGCAGATACGCAGTATTTT,CASSIRRADTQYF
TRBV12-5,.,12,.,TRBJ1-1,TGTGCTAGTGGTGATGGGTCCACTGAAGCTTTCTTT,CASGDGSTEAFF
TRBV12-2,.,19,.,TRBJ2-7,TGTGCAAGTCGCTTATATAGGAACAGGGGGGAACGAGGATCCTACGAGCAGTACTTC,CASRLYRNRGERGSYEQYF
TRBV6-5,.,14,.,TRBJ2-1,TGTGCCAGCAGCTTTTCGGACGAGGACAATGAGCAGTTCTTC,CASSFSDEDNEQFF
TRBV27,.,17,TRBD2,TRBJ2-1,TGTGCCAGCAGTTTAATCCCCCTAGCGGGGGGGAACAATGAGCAGTTCTTC,CASSLIPLAGGNNEQFF
TRBV21-1,few,18,.,TRBJ1-3,TGTGCCAGCAGGAGCTTGGGGACGTACCGCCTCTCTGGAAACACCATATATTTT,CASRSLGTYRLSGNTIYF
TRBV4-1,.,16,TRBD2,TRBJ2-7,TGCGCCAGCAGCCAAGAATGGCTAGCGGACTCCTACGAGCAGTACTTC,CASSQEWLADSYEQYF
TRBV9,.,15,.,TRBJ2-1,TGTGCCAGCAGCGTAGAGCCGGAGGTCTTAAATGAGCAGTTCTTC,CASSVEPEVLNEQFF
TRBV10-3,.,17,TRBD1,TRBJ2-7,TGTGCCATCAGTGAGTGGGGAGTGGGGCAGGGGGCCGATGAGCAGTACTTC,CAISEWGVGQGADEQYF
TRBV4-1,.,14,.,TRBJ2-7,TGCGCCAGCAGCCGAAGGGACGGCTCCTACGAGCAGTACTTC,CASSRRDGSYEQYF
TRBV30,.,13,.,TRBJ2-1,TGTGCCTGGAGTGTAGGGTTGAGCGTTGAGCAGTTCTTC,CAWSVGLSVEQFF
TRBV5-1,.,16,.,TRBJ2-6,TGCGCCAGCAGCTTGGGCAGCCTCTCTGGGGCCAACGTCCTGACTTTC,CASSLGSLSGANVLTF
TRBV14,once,16,TRBD1,TRBJ1-1,TGTGCCAGCAGCCAGTGGTCAGGGGGAATGAACACTGAAGCTTTCTTT,CASSQWSGGMNTEAFF
TRBV7-9,.,16,TRBD2,TRBJ2-7,TGTGCCAGCAGCCCCTCGCTACTAGCGGGAGAGGCCGAGCAGTACTTC,CASSPSLLAGEAEQYF
TRBV6-5,.,13,.,TRBJ2-7,TGTGCCAGCAGTTATGGGGTGGGGCACGAGCAGTACTTC,CASSYGVGHEQYF
TRBV4-3,.,15,.,TRBJ1-4,TGCGCCAGCAGCCAAGTAGAACCAGAGAATGAAAAACTGTTTTTT,CASSQVEPENEKLFF
TRBV6-5,.,15,TRBD1,TRBJ1-1,TGTGCCAGCAGTCGGGACAGGGACTACGTGCCTCAAGCTTTCTTT,CASSRDRDYVPQAFF
TRBV5-6,.,13,.,TRBJ2-2,TGTGCCAGCAGCTTCGGGAGCACCGGGGAGCTGTTTTTT,CASSFGSTGELFF
TRBV7-9,.,14,.,TRBJ2-5,TGTGCCAGCAGCCCTTTGGACAGCCAAGAGACCCAGTACTTC,CASSPLDSQETQYF
TRBV4-1,.,16,TRBD2,TRBJ2-3,TGCGCCAGCAGATATACCTCGACTAGCGTAGGAGATACGCAGTATTTT,CASRYTSTSVGDTQYF
TRBV13,.,14,.,TRBJ1-2,TGTGCCAGCAGCCACACAACCGATGACTATGGCTACACCTTC,CASSHTTDDYGYTF
TRBV5-4,.,15,.,TRBJ2-3,TGTGCCAGCAGCTCTGTCGTCGGGGGCACAGATACGCAGTATTTT,CASSSVVGGTDTQYF
TRBV7-6,.,13,.,TRBJ2-7,TGTGCCAGCAGCTTGCCCATGGGGAGGGAGCAGTACTTC,CASSLPMGREQYF
TRBV7-9,.,16,TRBD2,TRBJ2-5,TGTGCCAGCAGCTTATTGTCTAGCGGGGAGCAAGAGACCCAGTACTTC,CASSLLSSGEQETQYF
TRBV11-2,.,14,TRBD1,TRBJ2-5,TGTGCCAGCAGCATATCAGGGGGCGGGATAATGGAGTACTTC,CASSISGGGIMEYF
TRBV27,.,13,.,TRBJ2-7,TGTGCCAGCAGAGAGGGGGACCACTACGAGCAGTACTTC,CASREGDHYEQYF
TRBV13,.,15,.,TRBJ1-2,TGTGCCAGCCAAAGAGGATACATCTCGAACTATGGCTACACCTTC,CASQRGYISNYGYTF
TRBV7-2,.,15,.,TRBJ2-7,TGTGCCAGCAGCTGGGATCATGGGGCTTCCTACGAGCAGTACTTC,CASSWDHGASYEQYF
TRBV5-1,.,14,.,TRBJ1-2,TGCGCCAGCAGCTTGGTTGCGGGTGGGGATGGCTACACCTTC,CASSLVAGGDGYTF
TRBV6-1,.,13,TRBD1,TRBJ1-2,TGTGCCACCAATAGACAGGGCGACTATGGCTACACCTTC,CATNRQGDYGYTF
TRBV27,.,16,TRBD1,TRBJ2-6,TGTGCCAGCAGTTTTATCCAGGGGGCTGGGGCCAACGTCCTGACTTTC,CASSFIQGAGANVLTF
TRBV13,.,13,.,TRBJ2-7,TGTGCCAGCAGCTCTGGACAGAGCCCCGAGCAGTACTTC,CASSSGQSPEQYF